This is a list of T cell receptor beta chains from one sample in a study of cytomegalovirus exposure and HLA in healthy donors. Assay: immunoSEQ multiplex PCR; the TCRdb copy retains only in-frame clones and omits some. This sample carries around 130,000 clones, almost 85% of them seen once, and the ten largest clones take around 1.5%. The sequenced material came from PBMCs. Every receptor here comes from a woman between 18 and 30 years old in good health and CMV-seronegative. Each CDR3 is given with its conserved first and last residue.

TRBV18	TRBJ2-5	CASPRETQYF
TRBV4-1	TRBJ2-7	CASSQGLGQGYYEQYF
TRBV15	TRBJ2-2	CATSRDAGGQGRTTGELFF
TRBV5-5	TRBJ2-1	CASSLEGQGFYNEQFF
TRBV6-1	TRBJ2-1	CASSVQGHQRYNEQFF
TRBV29-1	TRBJ2-7	CSVARGTGDEQYF
TRBV6-5	TRBJ2-7	CASSYSSGGVSEQYF
TRBV7-9	TRBJ2-7	CASSFVGAQYEQYF
TRBV25-1	TRBJ1-4	CASSEPRQFNEKLFF
TRBV7-9	TRBJ2-7	CASSFGQTYEQYF
TRBV5-1	TRBJ2-1	CASSLSTGGNEQFF
TRBV5-8	TRBJ1-3	CASSLGLVLSGNTIYF
TRBV7-9	TRBJ1-2	CASSPAGQGGYTF
TRBV6-5	TRBJ1-5	CASSRDRASNQPQHF
TRBV27	TRBJ1-2	CASSPTGQGYGYTF
TRBV4-2	TRBJ2-2	CASSHPGTGGNTGELFF
TRBV27	TRBJ2-7	CATGQGSHEQYF
TRBV7-7	TRBJ2-1	CASSPIIAGGLNEQFF
TRBV6-5	TRBJ1-5	CASSYSAGGNQPQHF
TRBV4-1	.	CASSQPDRGSYEQYF
TRBV10-3	TRBJ1-5	CAISAAQGGINQPQHF
TRBV5-4	TRBJ2-7	CASSRGLAGGEQYF
TRBV29-1	TRBJ2-6	CSVEGPRLSGANVLTF
TRBV6-5	TRBJ2-7	CASRGTSGPSYEQYF
TRBV5-1	TRBJ2-7	CASSLGAGFYEQYF
TRBV19	TRBJ1-2	CASDWTGDSGYTF
TRBV5-1	TRBJ2-1	CASRKDRGPEQFF